Shown below are 30 T cell receptor beta chains from a single sample sequenced in a study of blood T cells in healthy people across ages. A sample-barcoded 5' primer and a J-beta primer mix were used in a second PCR of roughly 7 to 11 cycles. TCRdb called the 5' RACE reads again in MiXCR, with one record for every CDR3 protein. The sample yields approximately 800,000 distinct CDR3 sequences, roughly 46% seen once. What was sequenced was blood. Receptors originate from a man aged 80 or over in good health.

V usage is TRBV28 and J usage is TRBJ1-1, with 10 nucleotides matching TRBD1. This CDR3 has 14 amino acids. Germline CDR1 and CDR2: MDHEN and SYDVKM. With 6 bases clipped from V and 6 bases from J, the junction kept 7 bases outside the gene matches. The CDR3 nucleotides are TGTGCCAGCAGGCCGGACAGGGGGGTTCCTGAAGCTTTCTTT. It codes for CASRPDRGVPEAFF.

The chain combines TRBV5-1 with TRBJ2-2; tentatively, D is TRBD2 (5 bases). The V end was cut by 4 bases, the J end by 4 bases, with 11 bases between. The CDR3 spans 14 residues. Germline CDR1 SGHRS, CDR2 YFSETQ. The CDR3 region has the DNA TGCGCCAGCAGCCCGGAAGGGAGCACCGGGGAGCTGTTTTTT. Translation gives CASSPEGSTGELFF.

The chain recombines TRBV20-1 with TRBJ2-1; no clear D gene. The J call may be faulty, since TRBJ2-7 better matches the DNA end. Germline CDR1 is DFQATT and CDR2 is SNEGSKA (reference sequence). There are 12 residues in the CDR3. In DNA form, the CDR3 reads TGCAGTGCTAGAGTGATAAGTCGTGAGCAGTACTTC. Translation: CSARVISREQYF.

A word on this clonotype: A much larger clone differs by one base, so this may be a read error. The chain recombines TRBV20-1 with TRBJ2-1; possibly TRBD2 for D (5 bases). Judging by the DNA end, TRBJ2-7 fits better; the J call may be wrong. Germline V gene sequence: CDR1 DFQATT, CDR2 SNEGSKA (reference sequence). This CDR3 comprises 16 residues. CDR3 in amino acids: CSARDRVERAYNEQYF. The CDR3, as DNA: TGCAGTGCTAGAGATCGCGTGGAGAGGGCCTACAATGAGCAGTACTTC.

This clonotype appeared a few times. The genes are TRBV7-2 and TRBJ2-3, with D possibly TRBD1 on 6 matching bases. The CDR3 contains 14 residues. V lost 6 bases and J 3 bases, leaving 13 bases between the germline ends. Germline CDR1 reads SGHTA; CDR2 reads FQGNSA. CDR3 protein: CASSGGGRTDTQYF. Written as DNA, the CDR3 is TGTGCCAGCAGTGGTGGGGGCCGAACAGATACGCAGTATTTT.

This clonotype was found a few times. The J gene is TRBJ2-1, the V gene TRBV28, with TRBD2 matching 10 bases. This CDR3 is built from 13 residues. Trimming removed 8 bases from V and 5 bases from J; junction bases left unmatched: 3. The germline V gene has CDR1 MDHEN and CDR2 SYDVKM. This CDR3 reads CASGTSVDNEQFF. CDR3 coding DNA: TGTGCCAGCGGGACTAGCGTTGACAATGAGCAGTTCTTC. The full variable domain, completed using reference TRBV28 and TRBJ2-1, is DVKVTQSSRYLVKRTGEKVFLECVQDMDHENMFWYRQDPGLGLRLIYFSYDVKMKEKGDIPEGYSVSREKKERFSLILESASTNQTSMYLCASGTSVDNEQFFGPGTRLTVL.

This clonotype showed up many times. The chain combines TRBV7-9 with TRBJ2-1, with D possibly being TRBD1 or TRBD2 (5 bases each). Trimming took off 5 bases at V and 0 bases at J, with 11 bases between the two ends. This CDR3 has 15 residues. Germline CDR1 reads SEHNR; CDR2 reads FQNEAQ (reference sequence). The CDR3 sequence is CASSHPGSSYNEQFF. For the CDR3, the DNA is TGTGCCAGCAGCCACCCAGGGAGCTCCTACAATGAGCAGTTCTTC.

This clonotype has just a few counts. The V and J genes are TRBV28 and TRBJ2-3; 13 positions match TRBD2. With V trimmed by 8 bases and J by 4 bases, 12 bases remained unmatched. This CDR3 region has 17 residues. Per germline, CDR1 MDHEN and CDR2 SYDVKM. In nucleotides, the CDR3 is TGTGCCAGCTTTTCAAGGACTAGCGGGAGTGTGGCAGATACGCAGTATTTT. It is translated as CASFSRTSGSVADTQYF.

The V call is TRBV30, the J call TRBJ2-1; a weak D match, TRBD2 (6 bases). Germline CDR1 reads GTSNPN; CDR2 reads SVGIG (reference sequence). This CDR3 region has 13 residues. This chain's CDR3 is CAGDSFSPDEQFF. CDR3 nucleotide sequence: TGTGCTGGGGACTCCTTCTCCCCGGATGAGCAGTTCTTC.

The chain links TRBV30 to TRBJ2-7, with TRBD1 matching 7 bases. The CDR3 is made up of 15 amino acids. CDR1 and CDR2 (germline): GTSNPN, SVGIG (reference sequence). The V segment lost 2 bases and the J segment 4 bases; nucleotides outside the gene matches: 11. DNA of the CDR3: TGTGCCTGGAGTCGCCCTCGACAGGGATCGTACGAGCAGTACTTC. It specifies CAWSRPRQGSYEQYF.

This clonotype has ten or more counts. The V gene is TRBV29-1, the J gene TRBJ2-3, with D unresolved. CDR3 length: 13 residues. CDR1 SQVTM and CDR2 ANQGSEA come from the germline V gene. The V end was cut by 2 bases, the J end by 8 bases, with 14 bases between. CDR3 protein: CSVERASTGTQYF. CDR3 DNA: TGCAGCGTTGAACGTGCGAGCACGGGTACGCAGTATTTT.

This clonotype was found many times. V gene TRBV12-3 or TRBV12-4 combines with J gene TRBJ2-7, with 8 nucleotides matching TRBD2. The CDR3 has 14 residues. Trimming at V came to 4 bases and at J to 2 bases, leaving 4 bases not matched to a gene. Written as DNA, the CDR3 is TGTGCCAGCAGTTCCACAGCGGGAGCCTACGAGCAGTACTTC. This encodes CASSSTAGAYEQYF.

This clonotype has a handful of counts. The V call is TRBV6-2 or TRBV6-3, the J call TRBJ1-5, with no clear D. Trimming cost V 0 bases and J 7 bases, with 7 bases left between them. This CDR3 has 13 amino acids. CDR1 is MNHEY, CDR2 SVGEGT, per germline. The CDR3 reads CASSYSVEQPQHF. In DNA, the CDR3 is TGTGCCAGCAGTTACTCGGTTGAGCAGCCCCAGCATTTT.

The chain recombines TRBV20-1 with TRBJ2-3; D call uncertain. Trimming took off 5 bases at V and 5 bases at J, with 20 bases between the two ends. Looked up from germline, CDR1 is DFQATT and CDR2 is SNEGSKA (reference sequence). The CDR3 runs 15 residues. In DNA form, the CDR3 reads TGCAGTGCTTCCTACGTGAGTGACCCCCTAGATACGCAGTATTTT. This codes for CSASYVSDPLDTQYF.

This clonotype has only a few counts. The chain uses TRBV5-1 and TRBJ2-7, with 8 bases identical to TRBD2. The CDR3 extends over 15 amino acids. J lost 5 bases, V lost 2 bases, and 9 bases had no gene match. In germline, CDR1 is SGHRS, CDR2 YFSETQ. CDR3 protein: CASSFLGLGNHEQYF. The CDR3 DNA reads as TGCGCCAGCAGCTTTTTGGGACTAGGGAACCACGAGCAGTACTTC.

This clonotype came up once. The chain links TRBV10-3 to TRBJ2-7; 7 bases align to TRBD1. V was clipped by 2 bases and J by 5 bases; unmatched bases: 12. Germline values: CDR1 ENHRY, CDR2 SYGVKD. The CDR3 runs 16 residues. The CDR3 DNA follows: TGTGCCATCAGTGAGCCCACTCGGACAGGACGCCACGAGCAGTACTTC. This sequence encodes CAISEPTRTGRHEQYF.

This chain connects TRBV11-2 to TRBJ1-4, with a possible D match to TRBD1 (6 bases). V was cut by 6 bases and J by 3 bases, with 11 bases left in between. Per germline, CDR1 SGHAT and CDR2 FQNNGV. The CDR3 covers 14 residues. CDR3: CASSEGEANEKLFF. The CDR3 nucleotides are TGTGCCAGCAGTGAGGGGGAGGCTAATGAAAAACTGTTTTTT.

As to this clonotype: The conserved phenylalanine or tryptophan normally closing the CDR3 is absent here, so this likely arose from a read error. The V call is TRBV29-1, the J call TRBJ1-2, with a weak D call TRBD1 (5 bases). Trimming took 8 bases from V and 6 from J, leaving 16 bases between them. CDR3 length equals 12 residues. Per germline, CDR1 SQVTM and CDR2 ANQGSEA. The CDR3 here is CSSRGGGDGYTL. DNA of the CDR3: TGCAGCTCCCGAGGTGGGGGGGATGGCTACACCTTA.

The V and J genes are TRBV7-2 and TRBJ1-2; 8 bases are shared with TRBD1. Trimming removed 1 base from V and 1 base from J; junction bases left unmatched: 17. CDR3 length equals 20 residues. Germline V CDR1 and CDR2: SGHTA, FQGNSA. CDR3 DNA sequence: TGTGCCAGCAGCTTAGTCCGGAACCGACAGGGGCGCGGTGATAACTATGGCTACACCTTC. Translating it yields CASSLVRNRQGRGDNYGYTF.

This clonotype came up a few times. A single base separates this from a much larger clone, so it may be a read error. The V and J genes are TRBV7-2 and TRBJ2-1, with D uncertain. Germline V gene lookup returns CDR1 SGHTA and CDR2 FQGNSA. CDR3 length: 14 amino acids. The CDR3 region is CASSLDGPLDERFF. The CDR3 bases are TGTGCCAGCAGCTTAGACGGGCCTTTGGATGAGCGGTTCTTC.

The chain joins TRBV5-1 to TRBJ2-3; D may be TRBD1 (5 bases). The CDR3 has 15 residues. Germline CDR1 reads SGHRS; CDR2 reads YFSETQ. The germline V and J ends were trimmed by 5 bases and 4 bases, with 17 bases remaining between them. CDR3 amino acids: CASRLDTSEADTQYF. The CDR3 DNA reads as TGCGCCAGCAGACTGGACACTTCCGAGGCAGATACGCAGTATTTT.

This clonotype was detected many times. CDR3 DNA: TGCGCCAGCAGCCCCCTCAGGGGGCAGTCTGACTCACCCCTCCACTTT. It specifies CASSPLRGQSDSPLHF. The rearrangement joins TRBV5-1 to TRBJ1-6, with TRBD1 matching over 8 bases. The length of the CDR3 is 16 residues. The ends lost 4 bases at V and 10 bases at J; junction bases unmatched: 13. Germline values: CDR1 SGHRS, CDR2 YFSETQ.

This clonotype came up a few times. V and J are TRBV7-9 and TRBJ2-1; 14 bases map to TRBD2. Germline assignment: CDR1 SEHNR and CDR2 FQNEAQ (reference sequence). The CDR3 contains 15 residues. The ends lost 2 bases at V and 8 bases at J; junction bases unmatched: 2. The CDR3 region is CASSLRGLAGDEQFF. The CDR3 DNA reads TGTGCCAGCAGCTTAAGGGGACTAGCGGGAGATGAGCAGTTCTTC.

The chain joins TRBV30 to TRBJ2-7; D gene ambiguous. V was shortened by 0 bases and J by 2 bases, with 14 bases between the two germline ends. This CDR3 contains 15 residues. From germline, CDR1 is GTSNPN and CDR2 SVGIG (reference sequence). Written as DNA, the CDR3 is TGTGCCTGGAGTGTATACACCAGCACTCCCTACGAGCAGTACTTC. Protein sequence: CAWSVYTSTPYEQYF.

J is TRBJ2-1 and V is TRBV11-2; the match to TRBD2 covers 11 bases. V was clipped by 5 bases and J by 8 bases; unmatched bases: 8. CDR1 is SGHAT and CDR2 is FQNNGV in the germline V gene. This CDR3 region has 15 residues. CDR3 bases: TGTGCCAGCAGCCGATTAGCGGGAGGGTTCCATGAGCAGTTCTTC. Protein product: CASSRLAGGFHEQFF.

The chain uses TRBV20-1 and TRBJ2-3; the match to TRBD2 covers 12 bases. The CDR3 sequence is 21 residues long. The V gene's germline CDR1 is DFQATT and CDR2 SNEGSKA (reference sequence). J lost 1 base, V lost 0 bases, and 17 bases had no gene match. The CDR3 spells CSARDQRLAGGPLSGTDTQYF. CDR3 nucleotide sequence: TGCAGTGCTAGAGATCAGAGGCTAGCGGGAGGGCCCCTTTCGGGCACAGATACGCAGTATTTT.

Written as DNA, the CDR3 is TGCGCCAGCGGGGCGGAGGGCACAGATACGCAGTATTTT. It codes for CASGAEGTDTQYF. The rearrangement uses TRBV4-1 and TRBJ2-3; D may be TRBD1 or TRBD2 (5 bases each). Germline V lookup: CDR1 MGHRA, CDR2 YSYEKL. The V end lost 8 bases, the J end lost 1 base, and 10 bases lay between the germline ends. This CDR3 comprises 13 residues.

The chain has TRBV20-1 and TRBJ2-1; 9 bases agree with TRBD1. With 6 bases clipped from V and 8 bases from J, the junction kept 14 bases outside the gene matches. In germline, CDR1 is DFQATT, CDR2 SNEGSKA (reference sequence). The CDR3 totals 15 residues. CDR3 protein: CSARDRERKWDEQFF. As DNA, the CDR3 is TGCAGTGCGCGGGACAGGGAAAGGAAATGGGATGAGCAGTTCTTC.

This clonotype was picked up a small number of times. The chain couples TRBV7-9 to TRBJ1-2; weak D call: TRBD1 (6 bases). The germline CDR1 and CDR2 sequences are SEHNR and FQNEAQ (reference sequence). V shed 5 bases and J shed 2 bases, with 12 bases lying between them. The CDR3 contains 14 residues. The CDR3 sequence is CASSPTGENYGYTF. The CDR3 DNA follows: TGTGCCAGCAGCCCGACAGGAGAAAACTATGGCTACACCTTC.

For the CDR3, the DNA is TGCGCCAGCAGCAAGGGCCCAGGGGAAAGAAACACTGAAGCTTTCTTT. Translating gives CASSKGPGERNTEAFF. The rearrangement uses TRBV5-1 and TRBJ1-1; D may be TRBD1 (6 bases). Trimming took 4 bases from V and 2 from J, leaving 18 bases between them. From germline, CDR1 is SGHRS and CDR2 YFSETQ. The CDR3 runs to 16 residues.